These 32 T cell receptor beta chains originate from one sample sequenced in a study of T cell responses to AZD1222 COVID-19 vaccine. The data were produced by immunoSEQ multiplex PCR, yet TCRdb's version contains in-frame clones alone and is incomplete. The table records 100,000 to 150,000 clones, under 90% of them present only once. The material sequenced was peripheral blood, taken on day 0 of AZD1222 vaccination. These receptors were collected from an adult in good health.

V usage is TRBV18 and J usage is TRBJ2-7; D ambiguous. The germline V gene encodes CDR1 KGHSH and CDR2 LQKENI. V lost 3 bases, J lost 5 bases, and 8 bases lay in between. This CDR3 contains 12 residues. The CDR3 protein is CASSPFPDEQYF. CDR3 bases: TGTGCCAGCTCACCCTTCCCCGACGAGCAGTACTTC.

The chain carries TRBV24-1 and TRBJ1-4; a possible D gene is TRBD1 (6 bases). Trimming pared 4 bases from V and 3 bases from J, leaving 14 bases between. CDR1 is KGHDR and CDR2 is SFDVKD in the germline V gene. CDR3 length equals 16 residues. CDR3 bases: TGTGCCACCAGTGACCGAGGGGGACCGCCTAATGAAAAACTGTTTTTT. Translation: CATSDRGGPPNEKLFF.

The chain employs TRBV7-2 and TRBJ1-1; D ambiguous. Trimming cost V 7 bases and J 6 bases, with 18 bases left between them. The germline CDR1 and CDR2 sequences are SGHTA and FQGNSA. The CDR3 has 14 residues. The CDR3 is CASKGGPGIPEAFF. In DNA, the CDR3 is TGTGCCAGCAAGGGAGGACCCGGAATCCCTGAAGCTTTCTTT.

The chain uses TRBV5-4 and TRBJ2-4; a possible D gene is TRBD1 (6 bases). The ends were cut back, 2 bases at V and 0 bases at J, with 12 bases in the middle. There are 16 residues in the CDR3. Germline loops: CDR1 SGHNT, CDR2 YYREEE (reference sequence). The CDR3 nucleotides are TGTGCCAGCAGCTTTCAGGGGATGAGAGCCAAAAACATTCAGTACTTC. Translated: CASSFQGMRAKNIQYF.

The chain joins TRBV19 to TRBJ1-6; TRBD1 might be the D (6 bases). The CDR3 is 16 amino acids. Germline V lookup: CDR1 LNHDA, CDR2 SQIVND (reference sequence). Trimming pared 3 bases from V and 10 bases from J, leaving 19 bases between. CDR3 region: CASSITLRQGRSPLHF. CDR3 bases: TGTGCCAGTAGTATTACGCTTCGGCAGGGGAGGTCACCCCTCCACTTT.

Only a few counts were recorded for this clone. The chain recombines TRBV12-3 or TRBV12-4 with TRBJ1-2; 7 bases are a match to TRBD1. The CDR3 has 13 amino acids. V trimming: 5 bases; J trimming: 7 bases; junction bases outside the gene matches: 7. The CDR3 DNA reads TGTGCCAGCAGTCCCTTGGGACAGACTGGCTACACCTTC. Translation gives CASSPLGQTGYTF.

The J gene is TRBJ1-1, the V gene TRBV10-1; TRBD1 matches at 10 bases. Germline V gene data show CDR1 as WNHNN and CDR2 as SYGVQD (reference sequence). J gave up 3 bases and V 6 bases, and 7 bases lay outside the gene matches. CDR3 length: 15 residues. CDR3 nucleotide sequence: TGCGCCAGCAGCGACCCGACAGGGGGCTACACTGAAGCTTTCTTT. As protein: CASSDPTGGYTEAFF.

The chain carries TRBV5-1 and TRBJ1-1, with 9 bases identical to TRBD1. This CDR3 region has 14 residues. The junction had 7 bases not matched to a gene; V was cut back by 5 bases and J by 5 bases. The germline V gene has CDR1 SGHRS and CDR2 YFSETQ. CDR3 amino acids: CASRRQGEGTEAFF. CDR3 sequence (DNA): TGCGCCAGCAGGAGACAGGGGGAGGGGACTGAAGCTTTCTTT.

The gene calls are TRBV29-1 and TRBJ1-1; 10 bases map to TRBD1. V gave up 3 bases and J gave up 5 bases; unmatched junction bases: 6. CDR3 length: 14 residues. Germline V gives CDR1 SQVTM, CDR2 ANQGSEA. CDR3 DNA sequence: TGCAGCGTTGAGACAGGGGGCGCTTGGACTGAAGCTTTCTTT. It specifies CSVETGGAWTEAFF.

V gene TRBV5-4 combines with J gene TRBJ2-7, with 9 bases fitting TRBD1. Germline CDR1 reads SGHNT; CDR2 reads YYREEE (reference sequence). V lost 3 bases, J lost 6 bases, and 10 bases stayed unmatched. The CDR3 sequence is 15 residues long. DNA of the CDR3: TGTGCCAGCAGCTCCAACAGGGGGCGGGTGGCCGAGCAGTACTTC. This sequence encodes CASSSNRGRVAEQYF.

The V call is TRBV7-2, the J call TRBJ1-5; the D gene is possibly TRBD1 (5 bases). Germline assignment: CDR1 SGHTA and CDR2 FQGNSA. The germline V and J ends were trimmed by 0 bases and 8 bases, with 11 bases remaining between them. This CDR3 region has 14 residues. In nucleotides, the CDR3 is TGTGCCAGCAGCTTAGCGGAGGGGATGGAGCCCCAGCATTTT. It translates to CASSLAEGMEPQHF.

This clone was seen just once. The CDR3 is CASSYLGDQPQHF. CDR3 in DNA: TGTGCCAGCAGTTACTTAGGCGATCAGCCCCAGCATTTT. The chain is built from TRBV6-2 or TRBV6-3 and TRBJ1-5, with D uncertain. This CDR3 contains 13 residues. The V end was cut by 1 base, the J end by 5 bases, with 6 bases between. Per germline, CDR1 MNHEY and CDR2 SVGEGT.

The V and J genes are TRBV5-1 and TRBJ2-2, with no clear D. This CDR3 region has 15 residues. CDR1 is SGHRS, CDR2 YFSETQ, per germline. V was shortened by 5 bases and J by 0 bases, with 11 bases between the two germline ends. The DNA for the CDR3 is TGCGCCAGCAGGTCCGACTCATCGAACACCGGGGAGCTGTTTTTT. This encodes CASRSDSSNTGELFF.

V and J are TRBV7-9 and TRBJ1-5; 10 positions agree with TRBD1. This CDR3 region has 15 residues. The V and J ends lost 5 bases and 1 base, in that order; junction bases with no gene match: 2. Per the germline V gene, CDR1 is SEHNR and CDR2 is FQNEAQ (reference sequence). CDR3 loop: CASSPDRGSNQPQHF. The CDR3, as DNA: TGTGCCAGCAGCCCGGACAGGGGGAGCAATCAGCCCCAGCATTTT.

The table lists this clone with a count of one. This chain joins TRBV7-6 and TRBJ2-3, with D perhaps being TRBD1 or TRBD2 (6 bases each). The germline V gene encodes CDR1 SGHVS and CDR2 FNYEAQ. The CDR3 has 17 amino acids. Trimming left V 5 bases short and J 3 bases short, with 21 bases between. The CDR3 nucleotides are TGTGCCAGCAGCCTACAAGGGGGGACTTTCACTACAGATACGCAGTATTTT. It is translated as CASSLQGGTFTTDTQYF.

This clone was observed a single time. The chain couples TRBV5-5 to TRBJ1-5; weak D call: TRBD1 (6 bases). Germline assignment: CDR1 SGHKS and CDR2 YYEKEE (reference sequence). The CDR3 runs 17 residues. The V end was cut by 5 bases, the J end by 2 bases, with 20 bases between. In DNA form, the CDR3 reads TGTGCCAGCAGTCCTCCAGGGGCCCTAGGAGGCAATCAGCCCCAGCATTTT. Its protein is CASSPPGALGGNQPQHF.

The chain employs TRBV11-3 and TRBJ2-3; weak D call: TRBD1 (5 bases). Germline loops: CDR1 SGHNT, CDR2 YENEEA. The CDR3 is made up of 14 amino acids. V was shortened by 10 bases and J by 1 base, with 15 bases between the two germline ends. The CDR3 DNA reads TGTGCCACCGAACAATGGGGCTGCACAGATACGCAGTATTTT. The encoded protein is CATEQWGCTDTQYF.

The chain is built from TRBV6-1 and TRBJ1-1; D ambiguous. The germline V gene has CDR1 MNHNS and CDR2 SASEGT. This CDR3 has 14 amino acids. V lost 1 base to trimming and J lost 1 base, with 7 bases between them. The CDR3 bases are TGTGCCAGCAGTGAAGGTATGTCGAACACTGAAGCTTTCTTT. This gives the protein CASSEGMSNTEAFF.

The rearrangement joins TRBV5-1 to TRBJ2-5; 8 bases fit TRBD2. The CDR3 totals 15 residues. J was trimmed by 3 bases and V by 2 bases; bases with no gene match: 6. Germline loops: CDR1 SGHRS, CDR2 YFSETQ. CDR3 sequence: CASSLYDSGEETQYF. The CDR3 DNA sequence: TGCGCCAGCAGCTTATATGATAGCGGGGAAGAGACCCAGTACTTC. The variable domain in full, completed from reference TRBV5-1 and TRBJ2-5, reads KAGVTQTPRYLIKTRGQQVTLSCSPISGHRSVSWYQQTPGQGLQFLFEYFSETQRNKGNFPGRFSGRQFSNSRSEMNVSTLELGDSALYLCASSLYDSGEETQYFGPGTRLLVL.

The chain uses TRBV5-6 and TRBJ2-1; no definite D call. Germline V gives CDR1 SGHDT, CDR2 YYEEEE. CDR3 length equals 12 residues. Deletions cut 4 bases from V and 9 bases from J, with 11 bases between. CDR3 protein: CASSLPVGEQFF. The CDR3 DNA reads as TGTGCCAGCAGCCTCCCGGTTGGTGAGCAGTTCTTC.

The chain has TRBV10-2 and TRBJ1-5, with 9 bases identical to TRBD1. Germline CDR1 is WSHSY and CDR2 is SAAADI. The V and J ends lost 8 bases and 7 bases, in that order; junction bases with no gene match: 6. CDR3 length equals 13 residues. CDR3 sequence (DNA): TGCGCCAGCGTTACCGGGACAGGGCAGCCCCAGCATTTT. Its protein product is CASVTGTGQPQHF.

V and J are TRBV2 and TRBJ2-2, with D perhaps matching TRBD1 (5 bases). Trimming took off 1 base at V and 4 bases at J, with 10 bases between the two ends. Germline values: CDR1 SNHLY, CDR2 FYNNEI. CDR3 length: 15 amino acids. The CDR3 DNA reads as TGTGCCAGCAGTGAAGAGGGGTTAGGCACCGGGGAGCTGTTTTTT. Residues: CASSEEGLGTGELFF.

There are a few counts of this clone. The chain couples TRBV6-5 to TRBJ2-1; 9 bases line up with TRBD1. In germline, CDR1 is MNHEY, CDR2 SVGAGI. With V trimmed by 9 bases and J by 7 bases, 13 bases remained unmatched. The length of the CDR3 is 15 residues. CDR3 bases: TGTGCCAGTGGACCCCGGGACAGGGTTGTTAATGAGCAGTTCTTC. Its translation: CASGPRDRVVNEQFF.

The chain combines TRBV30 with TRBJ1-2; no clear D. V lost 0 bases and J lost 7, with 9 bases in between. The germline CDR1 and CDR2 sequences are GTSNPN and SVGIG (reference sequence). The CDR3 loop spans 12 amino acids. The CDR3 nucleotides are TGTGCCTGGAGTGTCGTGCAGCGTGGCTACACCTTC. Encoded protein: CAWSVVQRGYTF.

This clone was seen a single time. The junction departs from the called germline gene at one end, perhaps through a read error. The rearrangement joins TRBV7-9 to TRBJ1-6; D is perhaps TRBD1 (5 bases). CDR1 and CDR2 (germline): SEHNR, FQNEAQ (reference sequence). This CDR3 has 15 residues. Here the CDR3 reads CASNLPGPDNSPLHF. The CDR3 nucleotides are TGTGCCAGCAACTTACCGGGACCGGATAATTCACCCCTCCACTTT.

The genes are TRBV7-9 and TRBJ2-5; D is unclear. Germline V gene sequence: CDR1 SEHNR, CDR2 FQNEAQ (reference sequence). This CDR3 comprises 11 residues. V lost 3 bases and J 5 bases, leaving 4 bases between the germline ends. In nucleotides, the CDR3 is TGTGCCAGCAGCTTCAGGGAGACCCAGTACTTC. Translating gives CASSFRETQYF.

This clone was detected a few times. The V gene is TRBV5-8, the J gene TRBJ1-2; D gene ambiguous. The CDR3 is 14 residues long. Between the trimmed V and J ends, which lost 0 bases and 4 bases, there was a span of 10 bases. The V gene's germline CDR1 is SGHTS and CDR2 YDEGEE. For the CDR3, the DNA is TGTGCCAGCAGCTTGGCGTCAGCTCCCTATGGCTACACCTTC. Translating it yields CASSLASAPYGYTF. Filled out from reference TRBV5-8 and TRBJ1-2, the complete variable domain reads EAGVTQSPTHLIKTRGQQATLRCSPISGHTSVYWYQQALGLGLQFLLWYDEGEERNRGNFPPRFSGRQFPNYSSELNVNALELEDSALYLCASSLASAPYGYTFGSGTRLTVV.

The chain recombines TRBV2 with TRBJ1-1; D uncertain. CDR3 length: 13 amino acids. CDR1 and CDR2 (germline): SNHLY, FYNNEI. V dropped 4 bases and J dropped 1 base, with 7 bases sitting between them. CDR3 sequence (DNA): TGTGCCAGCAGTGTGGTGGCGAACACTGAAGCTTTCTTT. Protein sequence: CASSVVANTEAFF.

V is TRBV6-1 and J is TRBJ2-7, with 8 nucleotides matching TRBD2. V dropped 6 bases and J dropped 3; count of bases not matched to a gene: 4. Germline V gene data show CDR1 as MNHNS and CDR2 as SASEGT. The CDR3 covers 13 residues. This CDR3 is CASRSGTSYEQYF. Written as DNA, the CDR3 is TGTGCCAGCAGGTCCGGGACTAGCTACGAGCAGTACTTC.

The chain carries TRBV19 and TRBJ1-2; 12 bases line up with TRBD1. CDR1 and CDR2 from the germline V gene are LNHDA and SQIVND (reference sequence). The CDR3 has 15 amino acids. J lost 7 bases, V lost 5 bases, and 8 bases had no gene match. As DNA, the CDR3 is TGTGCCAGTAGTCCAGGGGGGACAGGGGGCGCTGGCTACACCTTC. The encoded protein is CASSPGGTGGAGYTF.

The rearrangement links TRBV7-3 to TRBJ2-1; the match to TRBD2 covers 11 bases. Losses at the gene ends were 5 bases for V and 9 bases for J; bases not matched to a gene: 12. Germline values: CDR1 SGHTA, CDR2 FQGTGA. The CDR3 has 16 residues. CDR3 loop: CASSHLAGGELTEQFF. The CDR3 DNA is TGTGCCAGCAGCCACCTAGCGGGGGGCGAGTTGACTGAGCAGTTCTTC.

V gene TRBV3-1 (or the pseudogene TRBV3-2) combines with J gene TRBJ1-1; D uncertain. The germline gives CDR1 LGHDT, CDR2 YNNKEL (reference sequence). The CDR3 totals 13 residues. V lost 1 base and J lost 5, with 8 bases in between. As DNA, the CDR3 is TGTGCCAGCAGCCAAGGGGCGAGGACTGAAGCTTTCTTT. Translated: CASSQGARTEAFF.